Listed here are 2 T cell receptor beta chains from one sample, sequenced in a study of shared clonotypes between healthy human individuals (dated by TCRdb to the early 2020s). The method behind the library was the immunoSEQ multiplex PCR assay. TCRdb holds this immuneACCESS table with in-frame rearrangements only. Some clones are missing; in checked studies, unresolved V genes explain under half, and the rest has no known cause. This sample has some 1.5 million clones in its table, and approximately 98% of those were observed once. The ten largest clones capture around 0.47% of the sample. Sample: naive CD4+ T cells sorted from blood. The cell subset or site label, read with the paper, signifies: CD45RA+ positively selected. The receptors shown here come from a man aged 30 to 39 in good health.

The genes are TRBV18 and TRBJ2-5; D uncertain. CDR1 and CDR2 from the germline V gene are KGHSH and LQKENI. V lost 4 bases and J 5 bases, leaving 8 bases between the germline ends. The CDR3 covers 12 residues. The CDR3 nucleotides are TGTGCCAGCTCACTCGGAACGGAGACCCAGTACTTC. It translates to CASSLGTETQYF.

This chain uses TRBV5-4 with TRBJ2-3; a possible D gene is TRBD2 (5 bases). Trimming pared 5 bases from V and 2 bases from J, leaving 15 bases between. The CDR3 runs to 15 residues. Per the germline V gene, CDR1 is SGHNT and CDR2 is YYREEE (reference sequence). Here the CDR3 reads CASRPRAEATDTQYF. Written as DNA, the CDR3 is TGTGCCAGCAGGCCGCGAGCGGAAGCCACAGATACGCAGTATTTT.